The clone carrying this T cell receptor (beta chain) was seen a few times. There were TCR beta CDR3 regions amplified from RNA transcripts. The HTBI primer set was used in a first-round RT-PCR of the TCR CDR3. TCRdb redid the calling of the multiplex PCR reads with MiXCR, one entry per CDR3 protein. The data contain a few hundred thousand distinct CDR3 sequences, approximately 13% of them singletons. This sample is drawn from a study of T cells in Graves' hyperthyroidism and ophthalmopathy. Study details: Initial diagnosis, before any treatment, was when peripheral blood was collected.

Germline V gives CDR1 DFQATT, CDR2 SNEGSKA (reference sequence). This CDR3 spans 18 amino acids. The J segment lost 4 bases and the V segment lost 3 bases, leaving 19 bases of the junction unmatched. Diagnoses were made from clinical symptoms, serum measures (thyroxine and TRAb), thyroid ultrasound and orbital computed tomography. Input material: blood. The V call is TRBV20-1, the J call TRBJ2-7; 9 bases are a match to TRBD2. This sequence was found in a woman between 40 and 55 years old with Graves' ophthalmopathy. The CDR3 nucleotides are TGCAGTGCTAGTGCAGCCTGGACTAGCGCCCGAGGGGTATACGAGCAGTACTTC. Encoded protein: CSASAAWTSARGVYEQYF.